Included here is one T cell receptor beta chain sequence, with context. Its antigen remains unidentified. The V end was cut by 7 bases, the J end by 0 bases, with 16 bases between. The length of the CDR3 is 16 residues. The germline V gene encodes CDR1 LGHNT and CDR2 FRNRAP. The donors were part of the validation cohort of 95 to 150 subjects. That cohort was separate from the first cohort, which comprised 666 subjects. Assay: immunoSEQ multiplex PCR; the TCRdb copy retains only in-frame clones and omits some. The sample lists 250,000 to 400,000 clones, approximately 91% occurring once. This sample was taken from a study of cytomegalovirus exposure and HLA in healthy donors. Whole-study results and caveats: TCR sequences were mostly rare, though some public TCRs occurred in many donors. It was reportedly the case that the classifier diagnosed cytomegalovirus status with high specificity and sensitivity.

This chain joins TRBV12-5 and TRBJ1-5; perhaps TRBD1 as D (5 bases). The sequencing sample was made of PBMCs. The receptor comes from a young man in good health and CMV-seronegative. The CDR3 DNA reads TGTGCTAGTGTTCCGGGACTCGAAAATAGCAATCAGCCCCAGCATTTT. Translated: CASVPGLENSNQPQHF.